The clone carrying this TCR beta chain was picked up many times. What it binds is not known. Deletions cut 0 bases from V and 11 bases from J, with 7 bases between. Germline loops: CDR1 LNHNV, CDR2 YYDKDF (reference sequence). The length of the CDR3 is 11 residues. RNA served as the template for amplifying TCR beta CDR3 regions. An opening RT-PCR round employed HTBI primers and preceded a second-round multiplex PCR. TCRdb reprocessed the multiplex PCR reads with MiXCR, giving one entry per CDR3 protein. The data contain roughly 1.1 million distinct CDR3 sequences, roughly 35% of them singletons. Orbital computed tomography, together with clinical symptoms, serum thyroxine, TRAb and thyroid ultrasound, was used for diagnosis. These data come from a study of Graves' ophthalmopathy and Graves' hyperthyroidism. Study information: By definition, stable hyperthyroidism involved no ophthalmopathy within 18 months of follow-up. General observations from the study: Ophthalmopathy progression was predicted with 55% to 71% sensitivity and around 72% specificity. Most expanded clonotypes in thyroid above 0.001 frequency also showed up in blood.

This chain connects TRBV15 to TRBJ1-2; D is unresolved. Input material: peripheral blood or thyroid tissue (not recorded which). The source of this sequence is an adult man with Graves' hyperthyroidism. The CDR3 loop is CATSRDESYTF. The DNA for the CDR3 is TGTGCCACCAGCAGAGATGAAAGTTACACCTTC. Drawing the rest from reference TRBV15 and TRBJ1-2, the complete variable domain is DAMVIQNPRYQVTQFGKPVTLSCSQTLNHNVMYWYQQKSSQAPKLLFHYYDKDFNNEADTPDNFQSRRPNTSFCFLDIRSPGLGDTAMYLCATSRDESYTFGSGTRLTVV.